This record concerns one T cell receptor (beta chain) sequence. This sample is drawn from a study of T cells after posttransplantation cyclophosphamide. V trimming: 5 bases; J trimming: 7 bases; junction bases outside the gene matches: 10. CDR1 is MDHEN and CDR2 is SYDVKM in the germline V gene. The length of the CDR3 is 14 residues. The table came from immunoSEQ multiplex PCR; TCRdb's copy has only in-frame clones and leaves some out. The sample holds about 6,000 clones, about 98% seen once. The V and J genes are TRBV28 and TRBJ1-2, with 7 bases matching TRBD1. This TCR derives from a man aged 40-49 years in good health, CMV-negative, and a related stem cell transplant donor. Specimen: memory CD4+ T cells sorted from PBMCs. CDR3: CASSPPGQLFGYTF. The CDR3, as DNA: TGTGCCAGCAGTCCTCCGGGACAGTTATTTGGCTACACCTTC.